These T cell receptor beta chains were read from a single sample in a study of T cell responses to AZD1222 COVID-19 vaccine. Profiling relied on immunoSEQ multiplex PCR, and the TCRdb table lists in-frame clones only, not all of them. Seen here are 50,000 to 60,000 clones, over 80% observed once, and the top ten hold about 14%. The sequencing used peripheral blood, collected on day 0 of AZD1222 vaccination. These receptor sequences come from an adult in good health. Each CDR3 is given with its conserved first and last residue. The order of the fields is J gene, D gene, clone size, V gene, CDR3 DNA, CDR3 protein. The D gene is left open where the match is weak. Some rows mark clone size as missing; the rest say once, few, many or name a class of expanded clone.

TRBJ2-6,NA,once,TRBV3-1/TRBV3-2,TGTGCCAGCAGCCGAAGCTCTGGGGCCAACGTCCTGACTTTC,CASSRSSGANVLTF
TRBJ2-3,TRBD2,NA,TRBV5-1,TGCGCCAGCAGCTTGACCGGGGGACTAACCACAGATACGCAGTATTTT,CASSLTGGLTTDTQYF
TRBJ2-3,TRBD2,NA,TRBV4-2,TGTGCCAGCAGCCAAGCTCTAGCGGGAAGCACAGATACGCAGTATTTT,CASSQALAGSTDTQYF
TRBJ1-1,NA,NA,TRBV19,TGTGCCAGTGGGAGAGGGATGAACACTGAAGCTTTCTTT,CASGRGMNTEAFF
TRBJ1-2,NA,NA,TRBV4-3,TGCGCCAGCAGCCGAGAAACAGGGCCCAGGGACTATGGCTACACCTTC,CASSRETGPRDYGYTF
TRBJ2-1,NA,NA,TRBV7-6,TGTGCCAGCAGCGCCTCAGTTGGAGGGATCGGGGCCTACAATGAGCAGTTCTTC,CASSASVGGIGAYNEQFF
TRBJ2-2,NA,NA,TRBV19,TGTGCCAGTAGTATTCTCGGTCGGTCAGGAACCGGGGAGCTGTTTTTT,CASSILGRSGTGELFF
TRBJ2-3,TRBD1,few,TRBV2,TGTGCCACACATTTGGGGACAGGGGGCAAGACAGATACGCAGTATTTT,CATHLGTGGKTDTQYF
TRBJ2-5,NA,once,TRBV4-3,TGCGCCAGCAGCCAAGATACCGCGAAAGAGACCCAGTACTTC,CASSQDTAKETQYF
TRBJ2-2,TRBD1,NA,TRBV30,TGTGCCTGCAAGACAGGGGGCGCGGGGGAGCTGTTTTTT,CACKTGGAGELFF
TRBJ1-4,NA,NA,TRBV2,TGTGCCAGCAATCCGATGGGGCCGAGGAGGGAAAAACTGTTTTTT,CASNPMGPRREKLFF
TRBJ1-5,NA,NA,TRBV28,TGTGCCAGCAGTTTACCAGGGGTTTATCAGCCCCAGCATTTT,CASSLPGVYQPQHF
TRBJ1-2,TRBD1,NA,TRBV9,TGTGCCAGCAGCGTAGCCGACAGGGCCTCCTATGGCTACACCTTC,CASSVADRASYGYTF
TRBJ1-1,TRBD1,NA,TRBV12-3/TRBV12-4,TGTGCCAGCAGTTTCTCAGGGGGCTATGAAGCTTTCTTT,CASSFSGGYEAFF
TRBJ1-1,NA,NA,TRBV3-1/TRBV3-2,TGTGCCAGCAGCCAAGACAGGGGGAACACTGAAGCTTTCTTT,CASSQDRGNTEAFF
TRBJ2-7,TRBD2,NA,TRBV4-1,TGCGCCAGCAGCCCGGGACTAGCGGGAGGCTACGAGCAGTACTTC,CASSPGLAGGYEQYF